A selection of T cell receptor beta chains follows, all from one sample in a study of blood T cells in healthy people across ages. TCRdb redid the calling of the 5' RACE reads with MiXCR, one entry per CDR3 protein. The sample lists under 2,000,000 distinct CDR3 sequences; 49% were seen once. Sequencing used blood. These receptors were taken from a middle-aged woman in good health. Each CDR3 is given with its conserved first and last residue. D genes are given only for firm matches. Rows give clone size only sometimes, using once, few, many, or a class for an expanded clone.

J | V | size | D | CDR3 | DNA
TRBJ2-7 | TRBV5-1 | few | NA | CASSRELGSNEQYF | TGCGCCAGCAGCCGGGAACTAGGGAGTAATGAGCAGTACTTC
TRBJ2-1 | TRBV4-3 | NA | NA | CASSQDGQYNEQFF | TGCGCCAGCAGCCAAGATGGGCAGTACAATGAGCAGTTCTTC
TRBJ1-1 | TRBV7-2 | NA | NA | CASSRLQGTTEAFF | TGTGCCAGCAGCCGCCTACAGGGTACGACTGAAGCTTTCTTT
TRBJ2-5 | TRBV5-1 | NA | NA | CASSFRNPGETQYF | TGCGCCAGCAGCTTTCGAAATCCGGGAGAGACCCAGTACTTC
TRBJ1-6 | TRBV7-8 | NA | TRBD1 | CASSPRRGQQYSPLHF | TGTGCCAGCAGCCCTCGAAGGGGACAGCAATATTCACCCCTCCACTTT
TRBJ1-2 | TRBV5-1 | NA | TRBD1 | CASSLGRDSTF | TGCGCCAGCAGCTTGGGGCGGGACAGCACCTTC
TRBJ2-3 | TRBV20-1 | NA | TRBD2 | CSCSGGYTDTQYF | TGCAGCTGTAGCGGGGGCTACACAGATACGCAGTATTTT
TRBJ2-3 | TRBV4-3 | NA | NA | CASSQDGGQLHTDTQYF | TGCGCCAGCAGCCAAGATGGGGGCCAATTACACACAGATACGCAGTATTTT
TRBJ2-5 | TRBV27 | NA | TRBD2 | CASSGSIGGGQYF | TGTGCCAGCAGTGGATCGATCGGGGGGGGCCAGTACTTC
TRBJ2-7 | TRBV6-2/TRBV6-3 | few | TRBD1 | CASYGQDGEQYF | TGTGCCAGCTACGGACAGGATGGCGAGCAGTACTTC
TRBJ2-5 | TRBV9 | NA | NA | CASSVEGGTLQETQYF | TGTGCCAGCAGCGTAGAAGGAGGGACTTTACAAGAGACCCAGTACTTC
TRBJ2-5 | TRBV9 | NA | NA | CASSAWGPRETQYF | TGTGCCAGCAGCGCCTGGGGACCGCGGGAGACCCAGTACTTC
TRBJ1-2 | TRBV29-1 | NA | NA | CSVEGGIGSGYTF | TGCAGCGTTGAAGGGGGAATAGGTTCCGGCTACACCTTC
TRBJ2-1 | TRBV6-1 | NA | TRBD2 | CASRPPVGLADFNEQFF | TGTGCCAGCAGGCCCCCTGTGGGGCTAGCGGACTTCAATGAGCAGTTCTTC
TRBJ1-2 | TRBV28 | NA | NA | CASSLRGRSGYTF | TGTGCCAGCAGTCTCCGGGGGCGGAGTGGCTACACCTTC
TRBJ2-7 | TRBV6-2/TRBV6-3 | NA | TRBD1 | CASRPLGQVSYEQYF | TGTGCCAGCAGACCCCTCGGACAGGTTTCCTACGAGCAGTACTTC
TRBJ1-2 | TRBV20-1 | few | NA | CSAHGDSTNYGYTF | TGCAGTGCTCACGGTGACAGTACTAACTATGGCTACACCTTC
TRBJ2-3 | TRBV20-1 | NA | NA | CSARVQGTDAQYF | TGCAGTGCTAGAGTGCAGGGCACAGATGCGCAGTATTTT
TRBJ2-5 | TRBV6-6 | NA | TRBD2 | CASSLDLLAGGQSTQYF | TGTGCCAGCAGTTTGGACTTACTAGCGGGGGGCCAATCAACCCAGTACTTC
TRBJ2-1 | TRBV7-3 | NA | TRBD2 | CASSPLGWGAAGGYNEQFF | TGTGCCAGCAGCCCCCTTGGTTGGGGCGCGGCGGGGGGCTACAATGAGCAGTTCTTC
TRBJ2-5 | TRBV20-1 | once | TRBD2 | CSARRGFGQETQYF | TGCAGTGCTAGGCGGGGGTTTGGACAAGAGACCCAGTACTTC
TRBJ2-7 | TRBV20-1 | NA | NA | CSASRGASSYEQYF | TGCAGTGCTTCTCGGGGGGCGAGCTCCTACGAGCAGTACTTC
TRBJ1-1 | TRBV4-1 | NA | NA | CASSPPLGQPNTEAFF | TGCGCCAGCAGCCCACCCTTAGGGCAGCCGAACACTGAAGCTTTCTTT
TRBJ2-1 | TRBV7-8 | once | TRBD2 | CASSLFSGGVYNEQFF | TGTGCCAGCAGCTTATTTTCGGGGGGGGTTTACAATGAGCAGTTCTTC
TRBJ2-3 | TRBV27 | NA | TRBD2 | CASSPGTSGGLRTDTQYF | TGTGCCAGCAGCCCTGGGACTAGCGGGGGCCTCCGCACAGATACGCAGTATTTT
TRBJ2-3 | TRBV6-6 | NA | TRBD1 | CASSLPTGPHTQYF | TGTGCCAGCAGTTTACCGACAGGGCCACATACGCAGTATTTT
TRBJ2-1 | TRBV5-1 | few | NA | CASSPDWSDPYNEQFF | TGCGCCAGCAGCCCCGATTGGAGCGACCCATACAATGAGCAGTTCTTC
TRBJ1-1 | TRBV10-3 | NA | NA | CAISAAGDYTEAFF | TGTGCTATCAGTGCAGCAGGGGATTACACTGAAGCTTTCTTT
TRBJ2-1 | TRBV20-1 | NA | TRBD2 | CSARVRSAGGLNEQFF | TGCAGTGCTAGAGTGAGATCAGCGGGGGGGCTCAATGAGCAGTTCTTC
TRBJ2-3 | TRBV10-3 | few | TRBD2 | CAISNGGGASDTQYF | TGTGCCATCAGTAACGGCGGGGGGGCCTCAGATACGCAGTATTTT
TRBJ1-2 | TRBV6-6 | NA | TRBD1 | CASSYSGQRPGYGYTF | TGTGCCAGCAGTTACTCGGGACAGCGACCGGGCTATGGCTACACCTTC
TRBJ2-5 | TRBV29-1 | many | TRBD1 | CSAGQGAVETQYF | TGCAGCGCCGGACAGGGGGCAGTGGAGACCCAGTACTTC
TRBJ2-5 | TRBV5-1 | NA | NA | CASSLDRVPTKETQYF | TGCGCCAGCAGCCTTGACCGTGTTCCAACCAAAGAGACCCAGTACTTC
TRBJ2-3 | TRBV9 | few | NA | CASSGRWDTQYF | TGTGCCAGCAGCGGCCGTTGGGATACGCAGTATTTT
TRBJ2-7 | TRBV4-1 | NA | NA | CASSHSGPLSYEQYF | TGCGCCAGCAGCCACTCGGGACCTCTTTCCTACGAGCAGTACTTC
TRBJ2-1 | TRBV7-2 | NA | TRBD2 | CASSLARAGGRYNEQFF | TGTGCCAGCAGCTTAGCAAGGGCGGGGGGGCGGTACAATGAGCAGTTCTTC
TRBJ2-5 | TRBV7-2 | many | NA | CASSLALLETQYF | TGTGCCAGCAGCTTAGCGCTTTTAGAGACCCAGTACTTC
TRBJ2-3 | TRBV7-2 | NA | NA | CASSMGLTALTDTQYF | TGTGCCAGCAGCATGGGGCTAACGGCCCTCACAGATACGCAGTATTTT
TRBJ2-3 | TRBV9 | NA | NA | CASSEGGPATDTQYF | TGTGCCAGCAGCGAGGGGGGACCAGCCACAGATACGCAGTATTTT
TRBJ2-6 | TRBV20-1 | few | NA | CSATPFLGAEGANVLTF | TGCAGTGCTACCCCCTTTCTTGGGGCGGAAGGGGCCAACGTCCTGACTTTC
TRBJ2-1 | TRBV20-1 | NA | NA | CSARWRKYNEQFF | TGCAGTGCTAGGTGGAGGAAGTACAATGAGCAGTTCTTC
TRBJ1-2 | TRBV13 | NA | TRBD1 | CASSLGTGGVGNGYTF | TGTGCCAGCAGCTTAGGGACAGGGGGCGTGGGAAATGGCTACACCTTC
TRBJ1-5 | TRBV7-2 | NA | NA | CASSWTDSNQPQHF | TGTGCCAGCAGCTGGACAGATAGCAATCAGCCCCAGCATTTT
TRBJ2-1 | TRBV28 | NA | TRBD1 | CATRFTGGPYNEQFF | TGTGCCACCAGATTCACAGGGGGCCCCTACAATGAGCAGTTCTTC
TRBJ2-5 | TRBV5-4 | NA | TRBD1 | CASSLPGQLQETQYF | TGTGCCAGCAGCTTGCCGGGACAGCTACAAGAGACCCAGTACTTC